This TCR beta chain was obtained from a study of beta chain features in type 1 diabetes. Trimming shortened V by 2 bases and J by 2 bases, and 7 bases separated the two germline ends. The CDR3 has 14 residues. Germline V gene data show CDR1 as MNHEY and CDR2 as SMNVEV (reference sequence). Expressed TCRB transcripts were sequenced after all isolated RNA was converted to cDNA. Generated by immunoSEQ multiplex PCR, the TCRdb table keeps only in-frame clones and is missing some. The sample carries 25,000 to 30,000 clones, 56% recorded once. CD4+ cells of the naive, central memory, regulatory and stem cell-like memory types were sorted via CD45RO/CCR7/CD25/CD127/CD95/CD27. Note on this clone: The antigen is undetermined.

Study conclusions and caveats: A pattern of fewer insertions and more deletions at VDJ junctions was seen in type 1 diabetes patients. The similarity of naive, central memory and Treg TCRB repertoires appeared greater among patients than among healthy donors. There was a moderate but significant shortening of TCRB CDR3s in all four CD4+ subsets of Type 1 diabetes patients.

The clonotype originates from a woman aged 18-29 years with type 1 diabetes. Input material: Tregs from blood. The rearrangement links TRBV27 to TRBJ1-3, with no clear D. In DNA, the CDR3 is TGTGCCAGCAGTTTAGGACTTGCTGGAAACACCATATATTTT. Translated, it gives CASSLGLAGNTIYF.